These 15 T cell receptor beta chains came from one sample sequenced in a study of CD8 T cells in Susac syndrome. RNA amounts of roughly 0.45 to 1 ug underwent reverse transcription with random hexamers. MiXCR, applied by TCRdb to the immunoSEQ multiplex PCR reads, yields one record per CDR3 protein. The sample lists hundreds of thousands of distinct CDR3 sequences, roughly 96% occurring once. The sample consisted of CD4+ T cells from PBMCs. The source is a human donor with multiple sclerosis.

DNA of the CDR3: TGTGCCAGCAGCAGACGAAATAGCAATCAGCCCCAGCATTTT. Its translation: CASSRRNSNQPQHF. The chain recombines TRBV2 with TRBJ1-5, with D unresolved. V lost 6 bases to trimming and J lost 0 bases, with 9 bases between them. This CDR3 is built from 14 residues. The germline gives CDR1 SNHLY, CDR2 FYNNEI.

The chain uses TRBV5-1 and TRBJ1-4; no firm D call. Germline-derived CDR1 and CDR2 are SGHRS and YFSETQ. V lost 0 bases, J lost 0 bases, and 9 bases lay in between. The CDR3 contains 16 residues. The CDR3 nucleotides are TGCGCCAGCAGCTTGGGTTTGGTGGCAACTAATGAAAAACTGTTTTTT. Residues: CASSLGLVATNEKLFF. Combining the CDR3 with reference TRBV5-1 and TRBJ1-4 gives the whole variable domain KAGVTQTPRYLIKTRGQQVTLSCSPISGHRSVSWYQQTPGQGLQFLFEYFSETQRNKGNFPGRFSGRQFSNSRSEMNVSTLELGDSALYLCASSLGLVATNEKLFFGSGTQLSVL.

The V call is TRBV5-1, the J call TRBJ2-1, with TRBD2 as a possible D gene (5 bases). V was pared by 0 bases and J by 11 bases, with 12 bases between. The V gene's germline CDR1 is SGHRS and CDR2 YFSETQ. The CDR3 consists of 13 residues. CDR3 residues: CASSLAAVGKQFF. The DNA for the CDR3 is TGCGCCAGCAGCTTGGCAGCGGTTGGTAAGCAGTTCTTC.

DNA for the CDR3: TGCAGTGCTAGAGAGCCAATCGTAGATACGCAGTATTTT. Translating it yields CSAREPIVDTQYF. The chain recombines TRBV20-1 with TRBJ2-3; D not resolved. The germline CDR1 and CDR2 sequences are DFQATT and SNEGSKA (reference sequence). The CDR3 consists of 13 residues. The V end was cut by 0 bases, the J end by 5 bases, with 9 bases between.

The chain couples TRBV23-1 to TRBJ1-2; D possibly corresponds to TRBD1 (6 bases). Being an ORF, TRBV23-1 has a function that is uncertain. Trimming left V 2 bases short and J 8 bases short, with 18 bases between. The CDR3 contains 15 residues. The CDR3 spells CASSQRTDLLGGYTF. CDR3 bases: TGCGCCAGCAGTCAAAGGACAGACCTTCTGGGCGGCTACACCTTC.

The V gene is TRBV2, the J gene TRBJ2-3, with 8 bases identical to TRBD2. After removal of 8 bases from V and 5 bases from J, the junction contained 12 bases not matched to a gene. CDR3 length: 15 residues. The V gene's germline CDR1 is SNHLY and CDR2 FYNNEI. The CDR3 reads CASDPGLGGGDTQYF. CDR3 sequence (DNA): TGTGCCAGCGATCCGGGACTAGGAGGCGGAGATACGCAGTATTTT.

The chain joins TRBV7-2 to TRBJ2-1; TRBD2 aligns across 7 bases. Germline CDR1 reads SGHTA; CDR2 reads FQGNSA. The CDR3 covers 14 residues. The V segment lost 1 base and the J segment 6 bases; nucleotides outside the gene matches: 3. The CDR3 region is CASSLGASGNEQFF. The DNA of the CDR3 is TGTGCCAGCAGCTTAGGTGCTAGCGGCAATGAGCAGTTCTTC.

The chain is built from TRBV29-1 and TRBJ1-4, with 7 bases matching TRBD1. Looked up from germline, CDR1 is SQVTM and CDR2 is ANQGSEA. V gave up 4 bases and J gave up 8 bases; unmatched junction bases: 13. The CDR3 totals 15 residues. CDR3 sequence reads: CSVALAGGPNEKLFF. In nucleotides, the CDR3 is TGCAGCGTTGCGCTCGCAGGGGGGCCCAACGAAAAACTGTTTTTT.

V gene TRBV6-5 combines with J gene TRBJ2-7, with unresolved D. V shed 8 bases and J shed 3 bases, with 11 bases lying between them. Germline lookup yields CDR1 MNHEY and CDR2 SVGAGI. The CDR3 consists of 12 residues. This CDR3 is CASLYSDYEQYF. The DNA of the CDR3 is TGTGCCAGCCTTTACAGCGACTACGAGCAGTACTTC.

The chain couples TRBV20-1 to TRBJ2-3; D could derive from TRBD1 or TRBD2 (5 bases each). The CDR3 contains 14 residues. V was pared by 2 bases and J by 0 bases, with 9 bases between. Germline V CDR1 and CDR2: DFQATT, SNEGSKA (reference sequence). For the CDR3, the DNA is TGCAGTGCTAGAAACCGGGACAGCACAGATACGCAGTATTTT. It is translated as CSARNRDSTDTQYF.

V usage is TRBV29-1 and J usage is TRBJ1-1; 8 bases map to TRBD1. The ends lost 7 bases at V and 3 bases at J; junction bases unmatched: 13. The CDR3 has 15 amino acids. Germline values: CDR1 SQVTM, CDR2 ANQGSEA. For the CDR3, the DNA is TGCAGCGCCTCAATGGCAGGGGGCTTGTACACTGAAGCTTTCTTT. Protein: CSASMAGGLYTEAFF.

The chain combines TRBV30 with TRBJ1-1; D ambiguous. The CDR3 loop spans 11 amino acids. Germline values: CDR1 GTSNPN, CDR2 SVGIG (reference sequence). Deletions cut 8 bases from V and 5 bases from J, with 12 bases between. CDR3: CAGMMATEAFF. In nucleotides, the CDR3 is TGTGCCGGGATGATGGCGACTGAAGCTTTCTTT.

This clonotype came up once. Here the CDR3 reads CASSAWDEKLFF. For the CDR3, the DNA is TGTGCCAGCAGCGCGTGGGATGAAAAACTGTTTTTT. The rearrangement uses TRBV12-3 or TRBV12-4 and TRBJ1-4; D gene uncertain. V lost 6 bases and J 6 bases, leaving 8 bases between the germline ends. The CDR3 contains 12 residues.

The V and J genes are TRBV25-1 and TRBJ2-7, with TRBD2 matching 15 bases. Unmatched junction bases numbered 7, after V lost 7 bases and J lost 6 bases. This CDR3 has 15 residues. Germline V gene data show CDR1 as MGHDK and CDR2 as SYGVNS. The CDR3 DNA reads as TGTGCCAGCAAGCGCCCGGGACTAGCGGGAGGCGAGCAGTACTTC. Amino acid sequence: CASKRPGLAGGEQYF.

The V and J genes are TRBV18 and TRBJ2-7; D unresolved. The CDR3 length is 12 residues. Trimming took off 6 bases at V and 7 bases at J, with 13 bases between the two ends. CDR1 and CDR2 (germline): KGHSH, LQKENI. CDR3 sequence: CASSSQQREQYF. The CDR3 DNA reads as TGTGCCAGCTCCTCCCAACAGAGAGAGCAGTACTTC.